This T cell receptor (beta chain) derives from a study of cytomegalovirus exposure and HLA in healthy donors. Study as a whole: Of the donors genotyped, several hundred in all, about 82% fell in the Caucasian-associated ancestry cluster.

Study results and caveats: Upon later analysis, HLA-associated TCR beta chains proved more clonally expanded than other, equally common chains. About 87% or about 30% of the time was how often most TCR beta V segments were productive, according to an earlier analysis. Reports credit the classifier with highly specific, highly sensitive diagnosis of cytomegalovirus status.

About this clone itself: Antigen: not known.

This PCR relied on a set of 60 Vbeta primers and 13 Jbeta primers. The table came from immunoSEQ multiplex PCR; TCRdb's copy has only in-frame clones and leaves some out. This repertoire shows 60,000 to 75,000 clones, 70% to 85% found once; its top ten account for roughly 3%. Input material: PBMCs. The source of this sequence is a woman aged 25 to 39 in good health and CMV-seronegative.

The CDR3 loop reads CASSLDSESNQPQHF. Written as DNA, the CDR3 is TGTGCCAGCAGCTTAGATTCCGAGAGCAATCAGCCCCAGCATTTT. This chain links TRBV11-2 with TRBJ1-5; D gene unclear. The CDR3 sequence is 15 residues long. Germline CDR1 reads SGHAT; CDR2 reads FQNNGV. The V and J ends lost 0 bases and 1 base respectively, with 7 bases between them.